The entry below gives a single TCR beta chain sequence along with its context. Its specificity is unknown. This specimen belongs to a study of T-cell reconstitution after alpha-beta-depleted transplantation in children. Study observations and caveats: Surviving recipient T cells and thymic progenitors produced the high day-60 TCRbeta diversity seen in some patients. T-cell counts and diversity at one year following transplant were attributed mainly to newly produced T cells. Alpha-beta T cells present about two months after transplant were reported to originate from several hundred expanded graft clones.

The CDR3 contains 13 residues. CDR1 is SGHVS and CDR2 is FNYEAQ in the germline V gene. Trimming pared 4 bases from V and 5 bases from J, leaving 11 bases between. It was with unique molecular identifiers that the TCRbeta library was prepared. A single record per CDR3 protein comes from TCRdb applying MiXCR to the PCR reads. The sample yields 250,000 to 350,000 distinct CDR3 sequences, approximately 23% seen once. The source is a male patient between 10 and 17 years old who had a stem cell transplant for acute lymphoblastic leukemia, so the T cells may come from the graft donor. The gene calls are TRBV7-6 and TRBJ2-5; D not resolved. Sequences were derived from PBMCs, mostly from graft donor cells, sampled 180 days after TCRalphabeta/CD19-depleted stem cell transplant. The CDR3 DNA sequence: TGTGCCAGCAGCTCCTCCGTAGGGGAGACCCAGTACTTC. This gives the protein CASSSSVGETQYF.